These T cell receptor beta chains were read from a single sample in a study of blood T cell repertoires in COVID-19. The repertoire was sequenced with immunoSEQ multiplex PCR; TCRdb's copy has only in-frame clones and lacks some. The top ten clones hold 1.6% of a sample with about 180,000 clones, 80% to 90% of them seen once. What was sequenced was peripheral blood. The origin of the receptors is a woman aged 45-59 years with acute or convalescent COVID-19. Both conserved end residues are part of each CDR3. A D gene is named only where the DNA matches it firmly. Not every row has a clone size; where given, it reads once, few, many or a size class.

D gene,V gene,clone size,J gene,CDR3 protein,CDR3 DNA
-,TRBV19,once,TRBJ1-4,CASSPGLVNEKLFF,TGTGCCAGTTCTCCAGGACTGGTTAATGAAAAACTGTTTTTT
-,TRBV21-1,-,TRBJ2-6,CASSKLGQCKSGANVLTF,TGTGCCAGCAGCAAACTTGGACAGTGTAAGTCTGGGGCCAACGTCCTGACTTTC
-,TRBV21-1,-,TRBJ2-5,CASSTRTGKETQYF,TGTGCCAGCAGCACCCGGACAGGGAAAGAGACCCAGTACTTC
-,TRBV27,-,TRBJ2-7,CASRPQGPYEQYF,TGTGCCAGCAGACCCCAGGGGCCCTACGAGCAGTACTTC
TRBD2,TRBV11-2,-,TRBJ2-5,CASSLYPSGRDETQYF,TGTGCCAGCAGCTTATATCCGTCCGGGAGGGACGAGACCCAGTACTTC
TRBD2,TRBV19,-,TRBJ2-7,CASRERGVSYEQYF,TGTGCCAGTAGGGAGCGGGGGGTGTCCTACGAGCAGTACTTC
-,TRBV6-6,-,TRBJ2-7,CASTRGASYEQYF,TGTGCCAGCACCCGCGGCGCAAGCTACGAGCAGTACTTC
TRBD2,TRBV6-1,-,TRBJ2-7,CASSDRDYLYEQYF,TGTGCCAGCAGTGACCGGGACTACCTTTACGAGCAGTACTTC
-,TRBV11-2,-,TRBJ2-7,CASSLALSFSSYEQYF,TGTGCCAGCAGCTTAGCCCTGTCCTTCAGCTCCTACGAGCAGTACTTC
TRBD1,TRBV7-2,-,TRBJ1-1,CASSFRTGRGNTEAFF,TGTGCCAGCAGCTTCCGGACAGGGAGGGGGAACACTGAAGCTTTCTTT
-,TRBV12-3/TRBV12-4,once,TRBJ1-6,CASSLGQNSPLHF,TGTGCCAGCAGCCTCGGACAGAATTCACCCCTCCACTTT
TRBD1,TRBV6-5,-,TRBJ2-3,CASSRGDRATDTQYF,TGTGCCAGCAGCCGGGGGGACAGGGCCACAGATACGCAGTATTTT
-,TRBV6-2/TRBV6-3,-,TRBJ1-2,CASSYGAGLWGYTF,TGTGCCAGCAGTTACGGGGCAGGACTATGGGGCTACACCTTC
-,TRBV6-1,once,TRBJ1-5,CASSESERTRVVISNQPQHF,TGTGCCAGCAGTGAAAGTGAAAGGACAAGGGTGGTTATTAGCAATCAGCCCCAGCATTTT
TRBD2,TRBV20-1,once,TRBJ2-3,CSASGVAGGGGTDTQYF,TGCAGTGCTAGTGGGGTAGCGGGAGGTGGGGGCACAGATACGCAGTATTTT
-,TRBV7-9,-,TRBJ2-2,CASSPWRDTGELFF,TGTGCCAGCTCCCCGTGGAGAGACACCGGGGAGCTGTTTTTT
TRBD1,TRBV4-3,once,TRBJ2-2,CASSQVGGQGAPGELFF,TGCGCCAGCAGCCAAGTCGGAGGACAGGGAGCTCCCGGGGAGCTGTTTTTT
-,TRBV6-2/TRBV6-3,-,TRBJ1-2,CASSYSRAGTTVGYGYTF,TGTGCCAGCAGTTACTCGAGAGCAGGGACTACCGTAGGGTATGGCTACACCTTC
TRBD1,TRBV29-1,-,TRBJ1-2,CSVTQGAPGYTF,TGCAGCGTGACCCAGGGGGCGCCCGGCTACACCTTC
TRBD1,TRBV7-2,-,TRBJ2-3,CASSFRTGDADTQYF,TGTGCCAGCAGCTTTCGGACAGGGGATGCAGATACGCAGTATTTT
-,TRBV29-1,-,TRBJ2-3,CSVGDRGLSTDTQYF,TGCAGCGTTGGAGATCGAGGACTTAGCACAGATACGCAGTATTTT
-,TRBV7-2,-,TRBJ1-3,CASSLGGSGNTIYF,TGTGCCAGCAGCTTAGGAGGGTCTGGAAACACCATATATTTT
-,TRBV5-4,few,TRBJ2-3,CASSLDRFSDTQYF,TGTGCCAGCAGCTTGGACAGGTTCTCAGATACGCAGTATTTT
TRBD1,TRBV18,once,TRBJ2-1,CASSPGQDLYNEQFF,TGTGCCAGCTCACCCGGACAGGACCTCTACAATGAGCAGTTCTTC